This TCR beta chain was recorded in a study of monozygotic twins with inflammatory bowel disease. This CDR3 spans 17 amino acids. Germline V CDR1 and CDR2: DFQATT, SNEGSKA (reference sequence). Addition of UMIs with a 6-nucleotide sample barcode was achieved by template switching. TCRdb re-analyzed the 5' RACE reads; it lists each CDR3 protein once, without DNA. The table counts approximately 200,000 distinct CDR3 sequences; under 8.5% lies in the top ten. The specimen sequenced was blood. The source of this sequence is a human donor with ulcerative colitis or Crohn's disease, or a healthy co-twin of an affected twin (not recorded which). The J gene is TRBJ2-7, the V gene TRBV20-1; TCRdb outputs TRBD2, but without DNA this stays unchecked. The CDR3 sequence: CSARAPSSQRDPNEQYF.